These 8 T cell receptor beta chains were all obtained from the same sample, sequenced in a study of cytomegalovirus exposure and HLA in healthy donors. PCR employed 60 Vbeta and 13 Jbeta primers. Assay: immunoSEQ multiplex PCR; the TCRdb copy retains only in-frame clones and omits some. The sample holds about 140,000 clones, roughly four fifths seen once. The sample comprised PBMCs. Receptors were obtained from a man aged 18 to 30 in good health and CMV-seropositive.

Concerning this clone itself: This CDR3 is also generated by other DNA sequences in the sample. The chain employs TRBV28 and TRBJ2-7; D possibly corresponds to TRBD2 (5 bases). Germline V gene lookup returns CDR1 MDHEN and CDR2 SYDVKM. V lost 2 bases and J lost 3, with 5 bases in between. The CDR3 is made up of 12 amino acids. The CDR3 sequence: CASSLRGYEQYF. Written as DNA, the CDR3 is TGTGCCAGCAGTTTACGGGGCTACGAGCAGTACTTC. Looking up the rest from reference TRBV28 and TRBJ2-7 gives the full variable domain: DVKVTQSSRYLVKRTGEKVFLECVQDMDHENMFWYRQDPGLGLRLIYFSYDVKMKEKGDIPEGYSVSREKKERFSLILESASTNQTSMYLCASSLRGYEQYFGPGTRLTVT.

The rearrangement joins TRBV28 to TRBJ1-2, with TRBD1 identical over 9 bases. Germline CDR1 reads MDHEN; CDR2 reads SYDVKM. V dropped 4 bases and J dropped 7; count of bases not matched to a gene: 7. The length of the CDR3 is 14 residues. Here the CDR3 reads CASSWGGDRVGYTF. The CDR3 DNA reads as TGTGCCAGCAGTTGGGGAGGGGACAGGGTTGGCTACACCTTC.

The chain joins TRBV9 to TRBJ1-2; D remains unclear. V was shortened by 0 bases and J by 2 bases, with 8 bases between the two germline ends. From germline, CDR1 is SGDLS and CDR2 YYNGEE. The CDR3 spans 14 residues. The CDR3, as DNA: TGTGCCAGCAGCGTAGCTGGGCAAAACTATGGCTACACCTTC. Its translation is CASSVAGQNYGYTF.

The chain employs TRBV6-5 and TRBJ2-7, with D maybe TRBD1 (8 bases). In germline, CDR1 is MNHEY, CDR2 SVGAGI. The V end was cut by 6 bases, the J end by 5 bases, with 17 bases between. CDR3 length: 14 residues. The CDR3 reads CASRTQGGGDEQYF. CDR3 nucleotides: TGTGCCAGCAGGACACAGGGGGGAGGGGACGAGCAGTACTTC.

V gene TRBV6-5 combines with J gene TRBJ2-3, with 7 bases identical to TRBD1. CDR1 is MNHEY, CDR2 SVGAGI, per germline. Trimming took 3 bases from V and 7 from J; bases not matched to a gene: 10. The CDR3 consists of 15 residues. The CDR3 loop reads CASSYPDREGHTQYF. The CDR3 nucleotides are TGTGCCAGCAGTTATCCCGACAGGGAAGGACATACGCAGTATTTT.

The chain recombines TRBV28 with TRBJ2-3; the match to TRBD2 covers 10 bases. The CDR3 runs 16 residues. V was pared by 8 bases and J by 5 bases, with 13 bases of the junction left unmatched. Germline CDR1 MDHEN, CDR2 SYDVKM. The CDR3 spells CASGEREGRGGDTQYF. The CDR3 nucleotides are TGTGCCAGCGGGGAGCGGGAGGGGCGCGGGGGAGATACGCAGTATTTT.

This chain links TRBV5-1 with TRBJ2-7; no clear D gene. Germline loops: CDR1 SGHRS, CDR2 YFSETQ. The V gene lost 0 bases and the J gene lost 2 bases, with 6 bases spanning the gap. The CDR3 loop spans 13 amino acids. CDR3 protein: CASSLDSTYEQYF. The CDR3 nucleotides are TGCGCCAGCAGCTTGGACAGTACCTACGAGCAGTACTTC. Drawing the rest from reference TRBV5-1 and TRBJ2-7, the complete variable domain is KAGVTQTPRYLIKTRGQQVTLSCSPISGHRSVSWYQQTPGQGLQFLFEYFSETQRNKGNFPGRFSGRQFSNSRSEMNVSTLELGDSALYLCASSLDSTYEQYFGPGTRLTVT.

The chain is built from TRBV6-1 and TRBJ1-2; D is unresolved. This CDR3 is built from 13 residues. Trimming left V 5 bases short and J 6 bases short, with 13 bases between. Germline CDR1 is MNHNS and CDR2 is SASEGT. The CDR3: CASSPSVFDGYTF. CDR3 DNA sequence: TGTGCCAGCAGTCCTTCGGTTTTCGATGGCTACACCTTC.